This T cell receptor (beta chain) emerged from a study of vaccination and CD4 T cells after COVID-19. On the study more broadly: Investigators stimulated cells with overlapping spike peptides drawn from SARS-CoV-2, HCoV-NL63, HCoV-OC43 and HCoV-229E. Study conclusions and caveats: Spike mono-reactivity was the property of 304 of 307 vaccine-specific clones in convalescent patients.

Per germline, CDR1 MNHEY and CDR2 SVGAGI. Trimming cost V 1 base and J 0 bases, with 9 bases left between them. The CDR3 has 15 residues. The assay that was used to sequence DNA from cultured CD4+ T cells was the Oncomine TCR Beta short-read assay. TCRdb redid the calling of the PCR reads with MiXCR, one entry per CDR3 protein. The sample includes 5,000 or so distinct CDR3 sequences, around 28% of them seen just once. Treatment indicated: roughly 11-day PBMC culture with coronavirus spike peptide pools or control peptides (ViraFEST assay). Gathering of the CD4+ T cells, from the unexposed donor, took place before the COVID-19 pandemic (2011-2018). ViraFEST used peptide pools to expand antigen-specific T cells before TCR sequencing. Cells permitting, SARS-CoV-2 S/N served as probes for unexposed-donor CD4+ T cells, and four cold-coronavirus spikes did too. This clonotype was seen more than once but under ten times. What it recognizes is unknown.

This sequence originates from a human donor in good health. Material: CD4+ T cells from blood, cultured in vitro. The chain links TRBV6-5 to TRBJ1-2, with a possible D match to TRBD1 (5 bases). In DNA form, the CDR3 reads TGTGCCAGCAGTTACTATGGGGGAGCTAACTATGGCTACACCTTC. Encoded protein: CASSYYGGANYGYTF.